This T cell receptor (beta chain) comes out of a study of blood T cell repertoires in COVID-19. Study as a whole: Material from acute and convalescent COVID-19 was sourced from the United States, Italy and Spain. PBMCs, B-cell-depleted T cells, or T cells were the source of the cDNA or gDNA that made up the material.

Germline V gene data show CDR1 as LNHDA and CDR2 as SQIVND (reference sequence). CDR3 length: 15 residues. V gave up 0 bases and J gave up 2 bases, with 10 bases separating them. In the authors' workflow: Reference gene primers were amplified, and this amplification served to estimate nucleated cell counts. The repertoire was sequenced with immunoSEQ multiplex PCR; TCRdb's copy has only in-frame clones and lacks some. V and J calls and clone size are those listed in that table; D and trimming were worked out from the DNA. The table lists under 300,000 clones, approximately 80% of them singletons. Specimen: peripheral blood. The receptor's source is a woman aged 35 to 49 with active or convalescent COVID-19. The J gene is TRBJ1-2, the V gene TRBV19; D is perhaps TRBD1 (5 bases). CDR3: CASSIDRQINYGYTF. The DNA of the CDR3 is TGTGCCAGTAGTATAGATCGACAGATAAACTATGGCTACACCTTC.